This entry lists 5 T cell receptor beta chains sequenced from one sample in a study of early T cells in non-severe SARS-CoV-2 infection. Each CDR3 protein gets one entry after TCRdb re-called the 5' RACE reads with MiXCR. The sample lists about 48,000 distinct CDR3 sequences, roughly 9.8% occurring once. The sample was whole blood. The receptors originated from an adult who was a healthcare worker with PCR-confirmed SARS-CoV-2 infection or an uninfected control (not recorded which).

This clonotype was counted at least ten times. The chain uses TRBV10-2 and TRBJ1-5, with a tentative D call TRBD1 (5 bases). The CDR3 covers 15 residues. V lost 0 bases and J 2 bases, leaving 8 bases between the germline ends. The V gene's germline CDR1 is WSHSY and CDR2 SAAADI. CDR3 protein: CASSESGHRNQPQHF. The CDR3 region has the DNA TGCGCCAGCAGTGAGTCAGGACACCGCAATCAGCCCCAGCATTTT.

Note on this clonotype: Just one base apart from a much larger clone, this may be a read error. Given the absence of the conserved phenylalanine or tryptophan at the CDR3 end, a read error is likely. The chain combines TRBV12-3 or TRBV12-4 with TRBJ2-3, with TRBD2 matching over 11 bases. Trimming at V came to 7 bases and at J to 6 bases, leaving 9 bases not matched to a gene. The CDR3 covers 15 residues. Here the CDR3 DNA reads TGTGCCAGCACAACTAGCGGGGGCCGAAGGGATACGCAGTATCTT. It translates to CASTTSGGRRDTQYL.

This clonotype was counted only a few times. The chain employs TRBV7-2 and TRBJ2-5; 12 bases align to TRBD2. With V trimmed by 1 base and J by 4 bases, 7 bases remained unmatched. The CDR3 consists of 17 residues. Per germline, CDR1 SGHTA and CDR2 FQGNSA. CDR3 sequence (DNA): TGTGCCAGCAGCTTAGGCTCACTAGCGGGAGGAGGAGAGACCCAGTACTTC. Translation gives CASSLGSLAGGGETQYF.

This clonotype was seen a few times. The CDR3 spells CASILGLSRTDTQYF. Written as DNA, the CDR3 is TGTGCCAGCATCCTGGGACTTTCCCGCACAGATACGCAGTATTTT. The chain employs TRBV6-2 or TRBV6-3 and TRBJ2-3; the D gene is possibly TRBD2 (6 bases). Per germline, CDR1 MNHEY and CDR2 SVGEGT. The ends were cut back, 7 bases at V and 1 base at J, with 15 bases in the middle. CDR3 size: 15 residues.

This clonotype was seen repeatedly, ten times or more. Here the CDR3 DNA reads TGTGCCAGCAGTATTCAAGAGACCCAGTACTTC. Residues: CASSIQETQYF. This chain uses TRBV12-3 or TRBV12-4 with TRBJ2-5, with D unclear. The CDR3 runs to 11 residues. V gave up 5 bases and J gave up 2 bases, with 3 bases separating them.